At least ten counts were recorded for the clone carrying this T cell receptor (beta chain). The target antigen is unknown. As an off-target read in a library built for alpha chains, this beta chain has a frequency of little significance. The time point: sample taken at primary tumor resection. Using its own MiXCR run on the 5' RACE reads, TCRdb lists one record per CDR3 protein. The table shows 17,000 or so distinct CDR3 sequences, with 6.2% occurring only once. This entry belongs to a study of spatial heterogeneity in lung cancer. Study observations and caveats: Mutation tallies in tumors tracked expanded intratumoral alpha and beta TCR counts.

Germline CDR1 SQVTM, CDR2 ANQGSEA. V trimming: 6 bases; J trimming: 1 base; junction bases outside the gene matches: 3. CDR3 length equals 13 residues. The chain is built from TRBV29-1 and TRBJ2-1; TRBD2 agrees at 7 bases. The TCR originated in a male donor with early-stage non-small cell lung cancer. The material sequenced was lung tumor tissue, taken at surgery. DNA of the CDR3: TGCAGCGTACGGGAGGAGTCCTACAATGAGCAGTTCTTC. Its protein product is CSVREESYNEQFF.